The subject of this entry is one TCR beta chain. Its target is not known. Each cDNA held unique molecular identifiers, and template switching gave it a universal primer site. TCRdb reanalysed the 5' RACE reads using MiXCR and keeps one entry per CDR3 protein. The data contain about 550,000 distinct CDR3 sequences, 20% to 25% of them singletons. The sample belongs to a study of identical twins. Study-wide points: Out-of-frame alpha sequences shared by twins were enriched for low generation probability. The study found that models underestimated out-of-frame TCR alpha sharing in monozygotic twins.

J lost 5 bases, V lost 7 bases, and 9 bases had no gene match. CDR1 and CDR2 from the germline V gene are LNHDA and SQIVND (reference sequence). This CDR3 is built from 14 residues. The data were also submitted as part of a second study, on yellow fever vaccine responses in identical twins.

What was sequenced was CD4+ T cells sorted from blood. The chain couples TRBV19 to TRBJ1-1, with 8 nucleotides matching TRBD1. The clonotype comes from a woman aged 18-30 years in good health. CDR3 DNA: TGTGCCAGTAAAGGGCAGGGGGCTGCAACTGAAGCTTTCTTT. Protein sequence: CASKGQGAATEAFF.